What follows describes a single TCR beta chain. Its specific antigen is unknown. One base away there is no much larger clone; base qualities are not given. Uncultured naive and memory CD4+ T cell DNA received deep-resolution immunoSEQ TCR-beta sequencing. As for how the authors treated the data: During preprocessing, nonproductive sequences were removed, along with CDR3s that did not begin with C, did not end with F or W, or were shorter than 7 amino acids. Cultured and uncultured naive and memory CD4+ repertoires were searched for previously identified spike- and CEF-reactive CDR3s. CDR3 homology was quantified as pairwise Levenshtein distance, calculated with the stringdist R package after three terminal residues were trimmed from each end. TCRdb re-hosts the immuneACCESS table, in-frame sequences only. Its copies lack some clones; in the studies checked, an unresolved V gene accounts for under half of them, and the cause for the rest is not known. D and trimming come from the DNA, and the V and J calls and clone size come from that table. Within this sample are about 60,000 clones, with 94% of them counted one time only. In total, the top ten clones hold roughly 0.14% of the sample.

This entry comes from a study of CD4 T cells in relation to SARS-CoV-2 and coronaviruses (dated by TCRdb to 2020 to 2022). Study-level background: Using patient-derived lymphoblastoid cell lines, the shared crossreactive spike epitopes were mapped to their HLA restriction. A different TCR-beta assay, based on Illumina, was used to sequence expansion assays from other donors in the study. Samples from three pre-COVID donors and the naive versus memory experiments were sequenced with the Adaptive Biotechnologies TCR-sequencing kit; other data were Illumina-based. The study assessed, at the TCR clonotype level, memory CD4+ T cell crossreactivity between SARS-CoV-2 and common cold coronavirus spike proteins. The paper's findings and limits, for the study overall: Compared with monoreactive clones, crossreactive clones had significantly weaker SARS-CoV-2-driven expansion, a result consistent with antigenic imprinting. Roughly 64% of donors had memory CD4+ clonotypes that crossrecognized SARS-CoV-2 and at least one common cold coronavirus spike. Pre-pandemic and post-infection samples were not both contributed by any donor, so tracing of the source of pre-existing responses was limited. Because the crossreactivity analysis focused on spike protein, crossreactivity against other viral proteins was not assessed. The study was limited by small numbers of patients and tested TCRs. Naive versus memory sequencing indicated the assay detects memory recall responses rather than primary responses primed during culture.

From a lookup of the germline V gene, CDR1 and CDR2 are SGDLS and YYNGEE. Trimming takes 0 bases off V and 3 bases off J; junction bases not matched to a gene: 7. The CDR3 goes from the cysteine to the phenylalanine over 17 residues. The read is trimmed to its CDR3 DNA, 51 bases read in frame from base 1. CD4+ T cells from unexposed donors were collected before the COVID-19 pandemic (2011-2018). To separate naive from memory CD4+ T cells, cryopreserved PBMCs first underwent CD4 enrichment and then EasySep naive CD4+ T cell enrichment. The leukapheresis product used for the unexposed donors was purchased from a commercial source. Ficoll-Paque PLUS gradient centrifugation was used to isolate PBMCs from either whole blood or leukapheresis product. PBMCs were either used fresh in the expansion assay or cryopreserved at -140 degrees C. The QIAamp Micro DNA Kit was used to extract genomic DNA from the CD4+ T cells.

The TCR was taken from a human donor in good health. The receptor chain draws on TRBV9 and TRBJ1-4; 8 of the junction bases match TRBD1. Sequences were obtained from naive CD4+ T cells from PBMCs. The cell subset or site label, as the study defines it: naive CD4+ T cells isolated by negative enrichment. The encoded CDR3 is CASSVASGGAANEKLFF. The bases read TGTGCCAGCAGCGTAGCGTCAGGGGGCGCGGCTAATGAAAAACTGTTTTTT.